One sample yielded the 25 T cell receptor beta chains listed below, sequenced in a study of response to subunit inactivated influenza vaccine (dated by TCRdb to the late 2010s). The library was obtained by RT-PCR. Sequenced on an Illumina HiSeq 2500. In TCRdb, the public reads were trimmed at Q25 with fastp and aligned with MiXCR, with productive beta chains retained. Each record represents a unique CDR3 protein, reported with the most common genes and DNA among its rows. The sample table records about 830,000 distinct CDR3 sequences; less than 20% of these occur just once. Clones ranked in the top ten supply 9.5% to 13% of the sample. The sample here was PBMCs from blood, taken roughly 5 days after vaccination. The origin of the receptors is a middle-aged man who received an inactivated influenza vaccine. Donor details come from another sample of the same person, matched by shared clones.

The chain uses TRBV20-1 and TRBJ2-1, with TRBD2 matching over 9 bases. The V gene end was trimmed by 0 bases and the J gene end by 8 bases; junction bases not matched to a gene: 11. The CDR3 spans 16 residues. The V gene's germline CDR1 is DFQATT and CDR2 SNEGSKA (reference sequence). The CDR3 coding sequence is TGCAGTGCTAGAGATTCGGCTAGCGGGACAATCTATGAGCAGTTCTTC. Amino acids: CSARDSASGTIYEQFF.

There are a few counts of this clonotype. J is TRBJ2-7 and V is TRBV5-1; D unresolved. CDR3 size: 14 residues. Germline V lookup: CDR1 SGHRS, CDR2 YFSETQ. V dropped 0 bases and J dropped 0 bases, with 7 bases sitting between them. The CDR3 DNA sequence: TGCGCCAGCAGCTTGGATGGGTACTCCTACGAGCAGTACTTC. It specifies CASSLDGYSYEQYF.

V usage is TRBV6-1 and J usage is TRBJ2-3; a weak D match, TRBD2 (5 bases). The CDR3 extends over 15 amino acids. Trimming removed 1 base from V and 3 bases from J, with 11 bases in between. Germline CDR1 is MNHNS and CDR2 is SASEGT. CDR3 loop: CASSEGVGGTDTQYF. The DNA for the CDR3 is TGTGCCAGCAGTGAAGGCGTCGGCGGGACAGATACGCAGTATTTT.

The chain combines TRBV20-1 with TRBJ2-7; TRBD1 is a possible D gene (5 bases). The length of the CDR3 is 14 residues. V lost 6 bases to trimming and J lost 6 bases, with 21 bases between them. The germline V gene has CDR1 DFQATT and CDR2 SNEGSKA (reference sequence). CDR3: CSAVRNTGLSEQYF. In DNA form, the CDR3 reads TGCAGTGCCGTAAGAAACACAGGTCTAAGCGAGCAGTACTTC.

This clonotype was observed a few times. This rearrangement joins TRBV20-1 to TRBJ2-1; 12 nucleotides agree with TRBD2. The V gene end was trimmed by 4 bases and the J gene end by 2 bases; junction bases not matched to a gene: 6. CDR1 is DFQATT and CDR2 is SNEGSKA in the germline V gene (reference sequence). The CDR3 spans 16 residues. In nucleotides, the CDR3 is TGCAGTGCTAAGGGGACTAGCGGGTCACCCTACAATGAGCAGTTCTTC. Amino acid sequence: CSAKGTSGSPYNEQFF.

This clonotype showed up just a few times. The chain employs TRBV4-1 and TRBJ1-5, with 7 bases aligning to TRBD1. This CDR3 contains 15 residues. V gave up 1 base and J gave up 4 bases; unmatched junction bases: 4. CDR1 is MGHRA and CDR2 is YSYEKL in the germline V gene. CDR3 loop: CASSQAPGGNQPQHF. The CDR3, as DNA: TGCGCCAGCAGCCAAGCGCCAGGGGGTAATCAGCCCCAGCATTTT.

This clonotype showed up many times. The chain joins TRBV5-1 to TRBJ2-1, with D perhaps given as TRBD1 or TRBD2 (5 bases each). There are 14 residues in the CDR3. CDR1 is SGHRS, CDR2 YFSETQ, per germline. Between the trimmed V and J ends, which lost 9 bases and 5 bases, there was a span of 18 bases. DNA for the CDR3: TGCGCCACCTCCCGAGGGGAACCTAACAATGAGCAGTTCTTC. Residues: CATSRGEPNNEQFF.

This clonotype was seen repeatedly, ten times or more. The chain has TRBV10-3 and TRBJ1-1; D remains ambiguous. Germline assignment: CDR1 ENHRY and CDR2 SYGVKD. V gave up 7 bases and J gave up 5 bases, with 20 bases separating them. This CDR3 is 15 amino acids long. The CDR3 nucleotides are TGTGCCATCACTCCCGATGCCTCGGCGGGAACTGAAGCTTTCTTT. This codes for CAITPDASAGTEAFF.

This clonotype was picked up a small number of times. V usage is TRBV7-2 and J usage is TRBJ2-7, with TRBD2 matching over 8 bases. The CDR3 runs to 15 residues. Germline V CDR1 and CDR2: SGHTA, FQGNSA. The J segment lost 4 bases and the V segment lost 2 bases, leaving 7 bases of the junction unmatched. The CDR3 nucleotides are TGTGCCAGCAGCTTATCAGGGACTAGATCATACGAGCAGTACTTC. Translated, it gives CASSLSGTRSYEQYF.

This clonotype was observed a single time. V usage is TRBV7-2 and J usage is TRBJ1-5; D might be TRBD1 (6 bases). V gave up 2 bases and J gave up 3 bases, with 14 bases separating them. This CDR3 region has 16 residues. CDR1 SGHTA and CDR2 FQGNSA come from the germline V gene. This chain's CDR3 is CASSLYPGQTNQPQHF. CDR3 sequence (DNA): TGTGCCAGCAGCTTATACCCCGGACAGACCAATCAGCCCCAGCATTTT.

The V call is TRBV7-2, the J call TRBJ2-7; D uncertain. CDR1 SGHTA and CDR2 FQGNSA come from the germline V gene. The ends were cut back, 5 bases at V and 1 base at J, with 15 bases in the middle. The CDR3 sequence is 15 residues long. CDR3: CASSPTHSLSYEQYF. The CDR3 DNA sequence: TGTGCCAGCAGCCCTACGCACAGTTTATCCTACGAGCAGTACTTC.

The chain couples TRBV4-2 to TRBJ2-7; TRBD1 agrees at 12 bases. CDR3 length: 18 amino acids. CDR1 is LGHNA, CDR2 YNFKEQ, per germline. With 3 bases clipped from V and 2 bases from J, the junction kept 11 bases outside the gene matches. For the CDR3, the DNA is TGTGCCAGCAGCCACGAGCTTCCGGGGACAGGGGGCACCTACGAGCAGTACTTC. It is translated as CASSHELPGTGGTYEQYF.

The rearrangement joins TRBV15 to TRBJ2-7, with a possible D match to TRBD2 (5 bases). Germline-derived CDR1 and CDR2 are LNHNV and YYDKDF (reference sequence). The V and J ends lost 1 base and 4 bases respectively, with 14 bases between them. This CDR3 region has 15 residues. CDR3 sequence reads: CATSRGRYGNYEQYF. The DNA of the CDR3 is TGTGCCACCAGCAGAGGTCGATACGGGAATTACGAGCAGTACTTC.

The chain couples TRBV5-1 to TRBJ2-5, with D hard to call. Germline V gives CDR1 SGHRS, CDR2 YFSETQ. Trimming stripped 0 bases from V and 5 bases from J, with 11 bases between. This CDR3 region has 14 residues. CDR3 in amino acids: CASSLAGAWETQYF. The CDR3 DNA sequence: TGCGCCAGCAGCTTGGCCGGCGCCTGGGAGACCCAGTACTTC.

The chain joins TRBV11-2 to TRBJ2-1; 7 nucleotides match TRBD1. This CDR3 has 14 amino acids. V gave up 5 bases and J gave up 6 bases; unmatched junction bases: 7. CDR1 is SGHAT, CDR2 FQNNGV, per germline. CDR3 nucleotides: TGTGCCAGCAGCCCAGGACAGGCGCGCAATGAGCAGTTCTTC. Translating gives CASSPGQARNEQFF.

This clonotype has just a few counts. This chain links TRBV6-5 with TRBJ2-3, with unresolved D. V lost 1 base to trimming and J lost 10 bases, with 3 bases between them. CDR3 size: 10 residues. Per the germline V gene, CDR1 is MNHEY and CDR2 is SVGAGI. The CDR3 loop is CASSYFPQYF. The CDR3 nucleotides are TGTGCCAGCAGTTACTTCCCGCAGTATTTT.

The chain links TRBV7-9 to TRBJ2-1; possible D gene TRBD1, 5 bases. V lost 3 bases and J lost 5, with 8 bases in between. The CDR3 is 13 residues long. Germline V gene data show CDR1 as SEHNR and CDR2 as FQNEAQ (reference sequence). The CDR3 bases are TGTGCCAGCAGCTTGATACAGGACAATGAGCAGTTCTTC. This encodes CASSLIQDNEQFF.

A few counts support this clonotype. The genes are TRBV20-1 and TRBJ2-3, with 10 bases identical to TRBD2. J lost 0 bases, V lost 4 bases, and 4 bases had no gene match. Germline CDR1 DFQATT, CDR2 SNEGSKA (reference sequence). The CDR3 is 15 amino acids. The CDR3 sequence is CSAIKTSGSTDTQYF. The DNA for the CDR3 is TGCAGTGCTATCAAGACTAGCGGGAGCACAGATACGCAGTATTTT.

This clonotype was observed a few times. At one of its ends the junction is not consistent with the germline gene, which may arise from a read error. The CDR3 DNA follows: TGTGCCAGCACTGAAACCTTCACGGACAGGTACAATGAGCAGTTCTTC. Translation: CASTETFTDRYNEQFF. The chain has TRBV25-1 and TRBJ2-1; 7 positions agree with TRBD1. The V gene's germline CDR1 is MGHDK and CDR2 SYGVNS. This CDR3 region has 16 residues.

The V gene is TRBV20-1, the J gene TRBJ2-7; D could derive from TRBD1 or TRBD2 (6 bases each). This CDR3 comprises 15 residues. V was shortened by 4 bases and J by 0 bases, with 16 bases between the two germline ends. Germline V gene data show CDR1 as DFQATT and CDR2 as SNEGSKA (reference sequence). The CDR3: CSATPGAGLSYEQYF. As DNA, the CDR3 is TGCAGTGCTACGCCGGGGGCGGGACTCTCCTACGAGCAGTACTTC.

This chain connects TRBV2 to TRBJ2-7, with D tentatively TRBD1 or TRBD2 (5 bases each). CDR1 SNHLY and CDR2 FYNNEI come from the germline V gene. V was trimmed by 7 bases and J by 0 bases, leaving 10 bases between them. This CDR3 has 13 amino acids. CDR3 nucleotide sequence: TGTGCCAGCAAGAGGGACCTCTCCTACGAGCAGTACTTC. Residues: CASKRDLSYEQYF.

Ten or more counts support this clonotype. The chain has TRBV12-3 or TRBV12-4 and TRBJ2-3; 7 bases match TRBD2. Germline trimming cut 6 bases from V and 9 bases from J; bases unmatched to any gene: 12. This CDR3 has 14 residues. In DNA form, the CDR3 reads TGTGCCAGCAGCAACACCTCGGGACTAAACACGCAGTATTTT. As protein: CASSNTSGLNTQYF.

V is TRBV4-1 and J is TRBJ2-3, with 9 bases fitting TRBD2. The germline V gene encodes CDR1 MGHRA and CDR2 YSYEKL. The length of the CDR3 is 16 residues. J gave up 9 bases and V 1 base, and 11 bases lay outside the gene matches. The CDR3, as DNA: TGCGCCAGCAGCCAAGTGGCGGCTAGCGGGGCCGAAACGCAGTATTTT. This codes for CASSQVAASGAETQYF.

This clonotype came up a few times. This chain connects TRBV6-5 to TRBJ1-3; TRBD1 is a possible D gene (5 bases). V lost 2 bases, J lost 0 bases, and 14 bases lay in between. Germline V CDR1 and CDR2: MNHEY, SVGAGI. The CDR3 has 17 residues. CDR3 region: CASSYARNRISGNTIYF. The CDR3, as DNA: TGTGCCAGCAGTTACGCTAGAAACAGGATCTCTGGAAACACCATATATTTT.

The chain joins TRBV29-1 to TRBJ2-3; 9 bases are shared with TRBD1. The CDR3 runs to 16 residues. The germline CDR1 and CDR2 sequences are SQVTM and ANQGSEA. The trim removed 3 bases at V and 4 bases at J, leaving 11 bases unmatched. The CDR3 nucleotides are TGCAGCGTTGAGGCATTGGGACAGGGAATAGCAGATACGCAGTATTTT. Amino acid sequence: CSVEALGQGIADTQYF.